This is a list of T cell receptor beta chains from one sample in a study of cytomegalovirus exposure and HLA in healthy donors. Assay: immunoSEQ multiplex PCR; the TCRdb copy retains only in-frame clones and omits some. The sample has about 120,000 clones, 70% to 80% seen once. Sample: PBMCs. All receptors come from a woman aged 40-49 years in good health and CMV-seropositive. Both conserved end residues are part of each CDR3. D genes are given only for firm matches. Some rows have no size entry. The others give once, few or many, or a class for an expanded clone.

V gene	clone size	D gene	J gene	CDR3 protein	CDR3 DNA
TRBV9	.	.	TRBJ1-1	CASSGSQGKNTEAFF	TGTGCCAGCAGCGGGTCGCAGGGAAAGAACACTGAAGCTTTCTTT
TRBV10-3	.	TRBD1	TRBJ2-7	CAISVGQGPTYEQYF	TGTGCCATCAGTGTTGGACAGGGGCCAACCTACGAGCAGTACTTC
TRBV2	.	TRBD2	TRBJ2-1	CASRELSGGASNEQFF	TGTGCCAGCAGGGAGCTTAGCGGGGGGGCCAGCAATGAGCAGTTCTTC
TRBV15	.	TRBD1	TRBJ2-5	CATSRDRDFPETQYF	TGTGCCACCAGCAGGGACAGGGACTTCCCTGAGACCCAGTACTTC
TRBV10-3	once	.	TRBJ2-3	CAISESTSRTQYF	TGTGCCATCAGTGAGTCGACTAGTCGGACGCAGTATTTT
TRBV7-2	.	TRBD2	TRBJ2-7	CASSSGTSGVYEQYF	TGTGCCAGCAGCTCGGGGACTAGCGGAGTCTACGAGCAGTACTTC
TRBV5-1	.	TRBD1	TRBJ1-1	CASSSQGPHTEAFF	TGCGCCAGCAGCTCACAGGGGCCCCACACTGAAGCTTTCTTT
TRBV4-2	.	TRBD2	TRBJ2-7	CASSQDPPSSGTSYEQYF	TGTGCCAGCAGCCAAGATCCCCCCTCTAGCGGGACCTCCTACGAGCAGTACTTC
TRBV30	.	.	TRBJ2-7	CAWSPYSGSEQYF	TGTGCCTGGAGTCCGTACTCAGGGTCCGAGCAGTACTTC
TRBV19	.	.	TRBJ1-1	CASSMRGLTEAFF	TGTGCCAGTAGTATGCGGGGTCTCACTGAAGCTTTCTTT
TRBV19	.	TRBD2	TRBJ2-7	CASSRTSGVSYEQYF	TGTGCCAGTAGTCGGACTAGCGGGGTCTCCTACGAGCAGTACTTC
TRBV6-6	few	TRBD2	TRBJ2-3	CASSYSLAGNTDTQYF	TGTGCCAGCAGTTACTCATTAGCGGGCAACACAGATACGCAGTATTTT
TRBV5-5	.	.	TRBJ1-3	CASTPGVSGNTIYF	TGTGCCAGCACCCCCGGGGTCTCTGGAAACACCATATATTTT
TRBV7-2	.	TRBD2	TRBJ2-1	CASGQTGLELVEQFF	TGTGCCAGCGGCCAGACGGGACTAGAGTTGGTTGAGCAGTTCTTC
TRBV9	.	.	TRBJ1-5	CASSVVGGRQARGDQPQHF	TGTGCCAGCAGCGTAGTAGGAGGGAGGCAGGCCCGAGGGGATCAGCCCCAGCATTTT
TRBV7-2	.	.	TRBJ1-3	CASSLHILAAGNTIYF	TGTGCCAGCAGCTTACATATCTTGGCAGCTGGAAACACCATATATTTT
TRBV6-1	few	TRBD1	TRBJ1-1	CASSPTGAAAFF	TGTGCCAGCAGCCCGACAGGGGCAGCAGCTTTCTTT
TRBV6-1	.	.	TRBJ1-5	CASSGHLNQPQHF	TGTGCCAGCAGTGGACATCTCAATCAGCCCCAGCATTTT
TRBV6-1	.	.	TRBJ2-1	CASSDLGTLYNEQFF	TGTGCCAGCAGTGATTTAGGGACTCTTTACAATGAGCAGTTCTTC
TRBV5-4	.	TRBD1	TRBJ2-7	CASSWGQGRTYEQYF	TGTGCCAGCAGCTGGGGACAGGGACGAACCTACGAGCAGTACTTC
TRBV7-6	.	.	TRBJ1-1	CASSSSQGLNTEAFF	TGTGCCAGCAGCTCAAGTCAGGGGTTGAACACTGAAGCTTTCTTT
TRBV25-1	.	TRBD1	TRBJ2-2	CASSEMRTGNTGELFF	TGTGCCAGCAGTGAAATGAGGACAGGGAACACCGGGGAGCTGTTTTTT
TRBV27	.	.	TRBJ2-7	CASSSIGTSPYEQYF	TGTGCCAGCAGCTCTATAGGGACTTCGCCCTACGAGCAGTACTTC
TRBV6-1	.	.	TRBJ1-3	CASPPGRDPGNTIYF	TGTGCCAGCCCTCCGGGGCGGGATCCTGGAAACACCATATATTTT
TRBV5-4	.	.	TRBJ1-6	CASSLWQNNSPLHF	TGTGCCAGCAGCTTGTGGCAGAATAATTCACCCCTCCACTTT
TRBV7-9	.	.	TRBJ1-3	CSSSHEVNSGNTIYF	TGTTCCAGCAGCCACGAGGTCAACTCTGGAAACACCATATATTTT
TRBV4-3	.	.	TRBJ1-5	CASSQASNQPQHF	TGCGCCAGCAGCCAAGCTAGTAATCAGCCCCAGCATTTT
TRBV5-6	.	TRBD1	TRBJ1-2	CASSSRDRVNYGYTF	TGTGCCAGCAGCAGCCGGGACAGAGTTAACTATGGCTACACCTTC
TRBV7-6	.	TRBD2	TRBJ2-1	CASSLHLAGGTIHYNEQFF	TGTGCCAGCAGCTTACACCTAGCGGGGGGCACTATTCACTACAATGAGCAGTTCTTC
TRBV9	.	TRBD1	TRBJ2-7	CASSPQTGGYEQYF	TGTGCCAGCAGCCCCCAGACAGGGGGCTACGAGCAGTACTTC
TRBV2	.	.	TRBJ1-2	CASSAQGLYGYTF	TGTGCCAGCAGTGCACAGGGCCTCTATGGCTACACCTTC
TRBV9	.	TRBD1	TRBJ1-3	CASSAPTGGNTIYF	TGTGCCAGCAGCGCGCCGACAGGGGGAAACACCATATATTTT
TRBV9	.	TRBD2	TRBJ2-1	CASSGALGSGSVDNEQFF	TGTGCCAGCAGCGGGGCTTTGGGTAGCGGGAGTGTGGACAATGAGCAGTTCTTC
TRBV6-5	few	TRBD1	TRBJ1-2	CASSTDRVNYGYTF	TGTGCCAGCAGTACTGACAGGGTCAACTATGGCTACACCTTC
TRBV5-1	.	TRBD1	TRBJ1-4	CASSVQGGNEKLFF	TGCGCCAGCAGCGTACAGGGGGGTAATGAAAAACTGTTTTTT
TRBV7-8	.	.	TRBJ2-7	CASSLALLAGIPYEQYF	TGTGCCAGCAGCTTAGCGCTGTTGGCAGGGATTCCCTACGAGCAGTACTTC
TRBV27	few	.	TRBJ1-5	CASRPFSGERGAPGAQPQHF	TGTGCCAGCAGGCCCTTCAGTGGGGAGCGGGGGGCCCCCGGGGCTCAGCCCCAGCATTTT
TRBV19	.	TRBD2	TRBJ2-3	CASSTRTSGAGTDTQYF	TGTGCCAGTAGTACAAGGACTAGCGGGGCTGGCACAGATACGCAGTATTTT
TRBV19	.	.	TRBJ2-3	CATLAGDTQYF	TGTGCCACCCTGGCGGGAGATACGCAGTATTTT
TRBV2	.	TRBD2	TRBJ2-7	CASSLAGGYAYEQYF	TGTGCCAGCAGTTTAGCGGGAGGGTACGCCTACGAGCAGTACTTC
TRBV5-1	.	.	TRBJ1-1	CASSSAGPTEAFF	TGCGCCAGCAGCTCAGCAGGGCCCACTGAAGCTTTCTTT